These 4 T cell receptor beta chains were all obtained from the same sample, sequenced in a study of long-term antiretroviral therapy in people with HIV. They ran version v3.0 of the immunoSEQ assay at survey level. Profiling relied on immunoSEQ multiplex PCR, and the TCRdb table lists in-frame clones only, not all of them. The sample has about 23,000 clones; roughly four fifths are singletons. Here the sequenced sample was unsorted PBMCs, taken 0.4 years after starting antiretroviral therapy. The receptors were gathered from a man between 50 and 59 years old with HIV.

The chain uses TRBV6-1 and TRBJ1-3, with no clear D. Germline V CDR1 and CDR2: MNHNS, SASEGT. V was shortened by 5 bases and J by 0 bases, with 8 bases between the two germline ends. This CDR3 has 14 residues. The CDR3, as DNA: TGTGCCAGCAGTCTCGGCTTCTCTGGAAACACCATATATTTT. Translating gives CASSLGFSGNTIYF.

The chain combines TRBV9 with TRBJ2-7, with 10 bases fitting TRBD1. V lost 2 bases and J lost 5; bases outside the gene matches: 4. Per germline, CDR1 SGDLS and CDR2 YYNGEE. The CDR3 extends over 14 amino acids. As DNA, the CDR3 is TGTGCCAGCAGCGTTGGGACAGGGGTGGACGAGCAGTACTTC. It codes for CASSVGTGVDEQYF.

The rearrangement joins TRBV11-1 to TRBJ2-2; no firm D call. Germline CDR1 and CDR2: SGHAT and FQDESV (reference sequence). The CDR3 consists of 11 residues. V lost 3 bases, J lost 6 bases, and 2 bases lay in between. In DNA, the CDR3 is TGTGCCAGCAGCTTCCCCGGGGAGCTGTTTTTT. It yields the protein CASSFPGELFF.

The chain recombines TRBV5-5 with TRBJ1-5; the D gene is possibly TRBD1 (5 bases). This CDR3 is 16 amino acids long. Germline lookup yields CDR1 SGHKS and CDR2 YYEKEE (reference sequence). The V end was cut by 2 bases, the J end by 7 bases, with 19 bases between. This CDR3 is CASSLEGAQARQPQHF. In nucleotides, the CDR3 is TGTGCCAGCAGCTTAGAAGGGGCGCAGGCCCGGCAGCCCCAGCATTTT.